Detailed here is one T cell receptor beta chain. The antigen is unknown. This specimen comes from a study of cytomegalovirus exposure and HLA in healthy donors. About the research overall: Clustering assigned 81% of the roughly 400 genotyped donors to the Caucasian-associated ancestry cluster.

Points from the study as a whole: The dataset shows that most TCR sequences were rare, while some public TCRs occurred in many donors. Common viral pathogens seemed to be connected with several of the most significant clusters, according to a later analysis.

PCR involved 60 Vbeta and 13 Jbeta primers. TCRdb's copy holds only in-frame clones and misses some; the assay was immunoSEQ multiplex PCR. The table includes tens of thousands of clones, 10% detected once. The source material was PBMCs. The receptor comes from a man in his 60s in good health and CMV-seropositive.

The CDR3 loop is CASRDISSYEQYF. The CDR3 DNA follows: TGCGCCAGCAGGGACATTAGCTCCTACGAGCAGTACTTC. The V call is TRBV5-1, the J call TRBJ2-7, with D perhaps matching TRBD1 (5 bases). CDR3 length: 13 residues. V lost 5 bases, J lost 0 bases, and 9 bases lay in between. Germline V lookup: CDR1 SGHRS, CDR2 YFSETQ.